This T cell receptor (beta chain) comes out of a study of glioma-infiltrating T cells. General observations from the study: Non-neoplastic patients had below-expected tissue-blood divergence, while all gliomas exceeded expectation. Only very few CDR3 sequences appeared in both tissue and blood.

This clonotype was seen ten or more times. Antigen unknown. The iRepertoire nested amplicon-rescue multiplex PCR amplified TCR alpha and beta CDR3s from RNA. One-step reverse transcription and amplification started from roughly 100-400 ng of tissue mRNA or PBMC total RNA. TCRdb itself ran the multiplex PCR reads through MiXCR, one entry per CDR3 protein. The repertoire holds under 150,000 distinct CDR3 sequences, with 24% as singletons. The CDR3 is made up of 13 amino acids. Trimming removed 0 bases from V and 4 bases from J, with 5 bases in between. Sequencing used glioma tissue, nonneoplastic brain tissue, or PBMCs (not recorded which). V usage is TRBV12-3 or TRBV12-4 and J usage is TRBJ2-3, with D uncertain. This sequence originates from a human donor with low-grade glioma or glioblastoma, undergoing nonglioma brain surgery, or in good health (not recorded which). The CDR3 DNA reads TGTGCCAGCAGTTTAGCGCACGCAGATACGCAGTATTTT. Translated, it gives CASSLAHADTQYF.